This T cell receptor beta chain was profiled in a study of cytomegalovirus exposure and HLA in healthy donors. At the level of the study: The Caucasian-associated ancestry cluster held over 80% of around 380 genotyped donors. Study observations and caveats: Productive rates of about 90% or about 30% were seen for most TCR beta V segments in an earlier analysis. Rarity held for most TCR sequences, but there were some public TCRs that occurred in many donors.

This CDR3 comprises 15 residues. Germline values: CDR1 SGHRS, CDR2 YFSETQ. The junction had 8 bases not matched to a gene; V was cut back by 2 bases and J by 6 bases. Only a few counts were recorded for this clone. The antigen is unknown. This PCR relied on a set of 60 Vbeta primers and 13 Jbeta primers. Data came from immunoSEQ multiplex PCR; TCRdb stores just in-frame clones and leaves some out. The sample holds over 150,000 clones, around four fifths seen once. The chain combines TRBV5-1 with TRBJ2-3; 8 bases line up with TRBD2. Sequencing used PBMCs. The source is a woman aged 45-65 years in good health and CMV-seronegative. As DNA, the CDR3 is TGCGCCAGCAGCTTCGGTAGCGGGGCGGTCGATACGCAGTATTTT. This codes for CASSFGSGAVDTQYF.